The 16 T cell receptor beta chains below all came from one sample that was sequenced in a study of T cells after yellow fever vaccination (dated by TCRdb to about 2019). The meaning of the sample's treatment or condition label: live attenuated yellow fever vaccine strain. The library was built by means of 5' RACE. Sequencing was carried out with an Illumina HiSeq 2500. Clones were called with MiXCR by TCRdb after fastp trimmed the public reads at Q25, and only in-frame beta chains were retained. CDR3 protein sequences are deduplicated, and each keeps its most common genes and DNA. The table for this sample lists under 55,000 distinct CDR3 sequences; approximately 6.6% of them were counted only once. The top ten constitute 24% of the sample. The sequencing here drew on CD8+ T cells not binding an NS4B(214-222) dextramer, sorted from PBMCs, taken more than 40 days after the first yellow fever vaccination. The cell subset or site tag for this specimen amounts to: NS4B epitope dextramer-negative CD8 T cells. All receptors derive from a man between 18 and 29 years old who received the YFV17D yellow fever vaccine.

To note about this clonotype: Given a much more abundant clone one base away, this may be a read error. Written as DNA, the CDR3 is TGCAGCGTTGAAGACAGGGCCGGGCACAATGAGCAGTTCTTC. Translation: CSVEDRAGHNEQFF. The chain employs TRBV29-1 and TRBJ2-1, with TRBD1 as a possible D gene (5 bases). In germline, CDR1 is SQVTM, CDR2 ANQGSEA. The CDR3 totals 14 residues. Trimming shortened V by 0 bases and J by 5 bases, and 11 bases separated the two germline ends.

In its sample, this clonotype was seen a few times. The chain links TRBV10-3 to TRBJ1-2; D is possibly TRBD1 (5 bases). CDR3 length: 17 amino acids. V lost 4 bases and J 0 bases, leaving 18 bases between the germline ends. Per germline, CDR1 ENHRY and CDR2 SYGVKD. CDR3 sequence (DNA): TGTGCCATCAGTGGGGATACAGGATATATAGCTAACTATGGCTACACCTTC. It encodes CAISGDTGYIANYGYTF.

The genes are TRBV27 and TRBJ2-5; 14 bases are a match to TRBD2. This CDR3 is built from 20 residues. The V and J ends lost 4 bases and 5 bases, in that order; junction bases with no gene match: 18. Germline assignment: CDR1 MNHEY and CDR2 SMNVEV (reference sequence). The CDR3 loop is CASSSRPTSGGARSLETQYF. The CDR3 DNA follows: TGTGCCAGCAGTTCCCGCCCGACTAGCGGGGGGGCTAGGTCGCTCGAGACCCAGTACTTC.

This clonotype showed up just a few times. The rearrangement links TRBV6-5 to TRBJ2-6, with D unclear. Per germline, CDR1 MNHEY and CDR2 SVGAGI. The V end lost 0 bases, the J end lost 0 bases, and 6 bases lay between the germline ends. The CDR3 runs 16 residues. In DNA, the CDR3 is TGTGCCAGCAGTTACTCCGGAAACTCTGGGGCCAACGTCCTGACTTTC. It is translated as CASSYSGNSGANVLTF.

The chain combines TRBV6-5 with TRBJ1-2, with a tentative D call TRBD1 (5 bases). Germline V gives CDR1 MNHEY, CDR2 SVGAGI. V lost 0 bases, J lost 5 bases, and 7 bases lay in between. CDR3 length equals 13 residues. As DNA, the CDR3 is TGTGCCAGCAGTTACTCCACAGGTTATGGCTACACCTTC. Residues: CASSYSTGYGYTF.

The table lists this clonotype with a few counts. J is TRBJ2-2 and V is TRBV7-3; possibly TRBD1 or TRBD2 for D (5 bases each). Germline lookup yields CDR1 SGHTA and CDR2 FQGTGA. The CDR3 is 15 amino acids. V was clipped by 4 bases and J by 3 bases, with 12 bases between them. CDR3 bases: TGTGCCAGCAGCTCACGGGGACCTCACACCGGGGAGCTGTTTTTT. Protein: CASSSRGPHTGELFF.

This clonotype showed up just a few times. The J gene is TRBJ2-3, the V gene TRBV4-3; D might be TRBD2 (5 bases). CDR1 and CDR2 from the germline V gene are LGHNA and YSLEER. The V and J ends lost 0 bases and 4 bases respectively, with 11 bases between them. The CDR3 length is 15 residues. This CDR3 reads CASSQDGVRSDTQYF. The CDR3 DNA sequence: TGCGCCAGCAGCCAAGACGGGGTCCGATCAGATACGCAGTATTTT.

This clonotype appeared many times. V gene TRBV7-6 combines with J gene TRBJ2-5; D assignment may be TRBD1 or TRBD2 (6 bases each). From germline, CDR1 is SGHVS and CDR2 FNYEAQ. The V gene lost 1 base and the J gene lost 11 bases, with 23 bases spanning the gap. The CDR3 totals 16 residues. The CDR3 bases are TGTGCCAGCAGCTTAGGCCTCCATGGGGGGCTGAGTTATCAGTACTTC. Translation: CASSLGLHGGLSYQYF. Drawing the rest from reference TRBV7-6 and TRBJ2-5, the complete variable domain is GAGVSQSPRYKVTKRGQDVALRCDPISGHVSLYWYRQALGQGPEFLTYFNYEAQQDKSGLPNDRFSAERPEGSISTLTIQRTEQRDSAMYRCASSLGLHGGLSYQYFGPGTRLLVL.

The chain uses TRBV11-2 and TRBJ2-7; the D is unclear. V gave up 5 bases and J gave up 6 bases, with 29 bases separating them. There are 18 residues in the CDR3. Germline CDR1 and CDR2: SGHAT and FQNNGV. The CDR3 is CASSPPRVSRVRSLEQYF. The CDR3 DNA reads TGTGCCAGCAGCCCACCAAGGGTGTCTCGGGTGAGGAGTCTCGAGCAGTACTTC.

V gene TRBV11-2 combines with J gene TRBJ2-3, with D perhaps matching TRBD2 (7 bases). V lost 5 bases to trimming and J lost 5 bases, with 17 bases between them. Germline loops: CDR1 SGHAT, CDR2 FQNNGV. The CDR3 extends over 15 amino acids. The DNA of the CDR3 is TGTGCCAGCAGCCTGGGGGGGGCGTGGGAAGATACGCAGTATTTT. Encoded protein: CASSLGGAWEDTQYF.

This clonotype was seen at least ten times. The chain employs TRBV29-1 and TRBJ1-2; TRBD1 aligns across 7 bases. Trimming took 6 bases from V and 2 from J; bases not matched to a gene: 6. Germline V gene data show CDR1 as SQVTM and CDR2 as ANQGSEA. The CDR3 loop spans 13 amino acids. The CDR3 sequence is CSVTTGANYGYTF. CDR3 DNA sequence: TGCAGCGTAACCACAGGGGCAAACTATGGCTACACCTTC.

This clonotype was seen at least ten times. This chain links TRBV29-1 with TRBJ1-4; D is undetermined. Per the germline V gene, CDR1 is SQVTM and CDR2 is ANQGSEA. Trimming cost V 3 bases and J 4 bases, with 3 bases left between them. The CDR3 extends over 11 amino acids. CDR3 region: CSVEVNEKLFF. CDR3 sequence (DNA): TGCAGCGTTGAGGTTAATGAAAAACTGTTTTTT.

The V call is TRBV20-1, the J call TRBJ1-4; no clear D gene. Germline CDR1 reads DFQATT; CDR2 reads SNEGSKA (reference sequence). The CDR3 has 15 amino acids. Trimming took off 1 base at V and 1 base at J, with 10 bases between the two ends. The CDR3 sequence: CSARAFQETNEKLFF. CDR3 coding DNA: TGCAGTGCTAGAGCCTTCCAGGAAACTAATGAAAAACTGTTTTTT.

This clonotype has at least ten counts. The V and J genes are TRBV7-6 and TRBJ1-1; D ambiguous. The CDR3 length is 13 residues. From germline, CDR1 is SGHVS and CDR2 FNYEAQ. Trimming stripped 5 bases from V and 11 bases from J, with 18 bases between. CDR3 DNA sequence: TGTGCCAGCAGCACCCGGCCCGGGGAAGACGCTTTCTTT. This translates into CASSTRPGEDAFF.

This clonotype came up many times. The J gene is TRBJ2-3, the V gene TRBV6-5; D gene unclear. CDR3 size: 17 residues. V lost 4 bases and J 0 bases, leaving 17 bases between the germline ends. Germline CDR1 reads MNHEY; CDR2 reads SVGAGI. CDR3 region: CASSSFGSFTSTDTQYF. In DNA, the CDR3 is TGTGCCAGCAGTTCTTTCGGCAGTTTCACGAGCACAGATACGCAGTATTTT.

This clonotype was seen only a few times. This chain connects TRBV5-6 to TRBJ1-6, with D unclear. The CDR3 length is 14 residues. The V gene's germline CDR1 is SGHDT and CDR2 YYEEEE. Trimming stripped 4 bases from V and 11 bases from J, with 16 bases between. The CDR3 loop reads CASSPGYSSPPLHF. The CDR3 nucleotides are TGTGCCAGCAGCCCGGGCTACTCCAGTCCACCCCTCCACTTT. Looking up the rest from reference TRBV5-6 and TRBJ1-6 gives the full variable domain: DAGVTQSPTHLIKTRGQQVTLRCSPKSGHDTVSWYQQALGQGPQFIFQYYEEEERQRGNFPDRFSGHQFPNYSSELNVNALLLGDSALYLCASSPGYSSPPLHFGNGTRLTVT.